This record covers a single T cell receptor beta chain. What it binds is not known. These data originate in a study of T cell responses to AZD1222 COVID-19 vaccine. On the study more broadly: Pooled samples include second doses given at about 4 or 12 weeks. Study-wide findings and caveats: CD4 TCRs covered the whole spike, strongest at regions 160-218 and 743-854. As reported, nearly half of all spike-specific TCRs target variant regions that are unmutated.

The table came from immunoSEQ multiplex PCR; TCRdb's copy has only in-frame clones and leaves some out. The data hold about 120,000 clones, with around 87% observed a single time. This TCR was sampled from an adult in good health. The sample consisted of peripheral blood, taken on day 0 of AZD1222 vaccination.

The CDR3 is CALVRERNTEAFF. The CDR3 DNA reads TGTGCCTTGGTACGGGAGAGGAACACTGAAGCTTTCTTT. The rearrangement joins TRBV30 to TRBJ1-1; D not certain. V lost 7 bases, J lost 1 base, and 13 bases lay in between. The CDR3 has 13 amino acids. CDR1 is GTSNPN, CDR2 SVGIG, per germline (reference sequence).